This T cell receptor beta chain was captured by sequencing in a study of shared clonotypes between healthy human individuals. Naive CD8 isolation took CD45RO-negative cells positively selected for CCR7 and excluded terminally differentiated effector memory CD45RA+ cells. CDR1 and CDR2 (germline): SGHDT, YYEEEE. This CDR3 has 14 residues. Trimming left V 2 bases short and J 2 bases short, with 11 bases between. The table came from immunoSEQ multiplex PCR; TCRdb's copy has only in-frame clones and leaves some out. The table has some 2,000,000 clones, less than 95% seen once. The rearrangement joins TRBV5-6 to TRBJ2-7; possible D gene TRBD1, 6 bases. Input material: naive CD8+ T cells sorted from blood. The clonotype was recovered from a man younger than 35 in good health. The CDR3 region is CASSFTRDTYEQYF. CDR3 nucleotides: TGTGCCAGCAGCTTTACCCGGGACACCTACGAGCAGTACTTC.